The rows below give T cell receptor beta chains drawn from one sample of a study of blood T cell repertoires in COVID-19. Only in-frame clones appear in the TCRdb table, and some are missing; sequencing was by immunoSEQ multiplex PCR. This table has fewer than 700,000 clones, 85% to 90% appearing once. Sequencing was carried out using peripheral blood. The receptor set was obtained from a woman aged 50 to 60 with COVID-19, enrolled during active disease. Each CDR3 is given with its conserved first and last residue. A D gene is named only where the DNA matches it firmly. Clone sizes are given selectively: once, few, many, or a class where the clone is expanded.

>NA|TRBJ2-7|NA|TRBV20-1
TGCAGTGCTAGTATGCAGGGGAAGGGCGAGCAGTACTTC
CSASMQGKGEQYF
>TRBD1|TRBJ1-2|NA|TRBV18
TGTGCCAGCTCACCCGGGACAGCAAATGGCTACACCTTC
CASSPGTANGYTF
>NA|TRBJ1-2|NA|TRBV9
TGTGCCAGCAGCCCACAGGGAGACTATGGCTACACCTTC
CASSPQGDYGYTF
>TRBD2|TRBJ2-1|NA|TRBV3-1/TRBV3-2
TGTGCCAGCAGCGGACTAGCCAACAATGAGCAGTTCTTC
CASSGLANNEQFF
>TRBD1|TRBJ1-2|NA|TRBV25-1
TGTGCCAGCAGTGAAGGGGACAGGACGCACTATGGCTACACCTTC
CASSEGDRTHYGYTF
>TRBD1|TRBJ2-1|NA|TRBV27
TGTGCCAGCAGTTTGTGGGACAGTAAGACGAGCTCCTACAATGAGCAGTTCTTC
CASSLWDSKTSSYNEQFF
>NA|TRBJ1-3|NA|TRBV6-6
TGTGCCAGCAGTCGATCCAGAGGCTCTGGAAACACCATATATTTT
CASSRSRGSGNTIYF
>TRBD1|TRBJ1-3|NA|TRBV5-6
TGTGCCAGCAGCTTGGCATCAGGGGGGTATGGAAACACCATATATTTT
CASSLASGGYGNTIYF
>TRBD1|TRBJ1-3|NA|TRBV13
TGTGCCAGCAGCTTGATACAGGGGGTGCTGTCCGGAAACACCATATATTTT
CASSLIQGVLSGNTIYF
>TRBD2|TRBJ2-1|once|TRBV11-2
TGTGCCAGCAGCTTAAGGCGTCAGGGACTAGAGGGGCGGGCCAATGAGCAGTTCTTC
CASSLRRQGLEGRANEQFF
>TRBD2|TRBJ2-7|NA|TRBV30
TGTGCCTGGAGTGCCCGGACTAGCTCCTACGAGCAGTACTTC
CAWSARTSSYEQYF
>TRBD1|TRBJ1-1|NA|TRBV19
TGTGCCAGTAGTCCCGGACAGGGGGACACTGAAGCTTTCTTT
CASSPGQGDTEAFF
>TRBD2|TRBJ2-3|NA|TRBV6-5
TGTGCCAGCAGCCACCCCGGGACTAATACGCAGTATTTT
CASSHPGTNTQYF
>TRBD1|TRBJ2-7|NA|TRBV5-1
TGCGCCAGCACTTCCTACCCCGAGACAGGGGCCTACGAGCAGTACTTC
CASTSYPETGAYEQYF
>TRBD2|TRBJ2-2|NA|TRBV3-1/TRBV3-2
TGTGCCAGTGGTCCCAGCGGGGGGGCCATTCCGTTTTTT
CASGPSGGAIPFF
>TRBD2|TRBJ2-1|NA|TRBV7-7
TGTGCCAGCAGCTTCCAGCGGGGGGGCGACAATGAGCAGTTCTTC
CASSFQRGGDNEQFF
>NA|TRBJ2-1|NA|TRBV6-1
TGTGCCAGCAGTGAACGGAGCACCTACAATGAGCAGTTCTTC
CASSERSTYNEQFF
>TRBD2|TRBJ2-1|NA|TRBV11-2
TGTGCCAGCAGCTCCGGGACTAGCGGGGGTAATGAGCAGTTCTTC
CASSSGTSGGNEQFF
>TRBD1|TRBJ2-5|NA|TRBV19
TGTGCCAGTAGTAACCTAGGGACAGGGAATTTGAAGACCCAGTACTTC
CASSNLGTGNLKTQYF
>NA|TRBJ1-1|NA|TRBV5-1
TGCGCCAGCAGCTCTTCACTCGGGGGAAAGGACACTGAAGCTTTCTTT
CASSSSLGGKDTEAFF
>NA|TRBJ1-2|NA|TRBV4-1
TGCGCCAGCAGCCAAGTCTCGGGGGAGTCAGACTATGGCTACACCTTC
CASSQVSGESDYGYTF
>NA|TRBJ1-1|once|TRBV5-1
TGCGCCAGCAGCTTGGGAGGGGGCACTGAAGCTTTCTTT
CASSLGGGTEAFF
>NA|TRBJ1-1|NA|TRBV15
TGTGCCACCAGCAGAAACCCGAGATTCACTGAAGCTTTCTTT
CATSRNPRFTEAFF
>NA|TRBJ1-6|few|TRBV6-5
TGTGCCAGCAGTTACGACAGGAATAATTCACCCCTCCACTTT
CASSYDRNNSPLHF
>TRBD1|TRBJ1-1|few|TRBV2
TGTGCCAGCATTACAGACAGGGGCAACGCTGAAGCTTTCTTT
CASITDRGNAEAFF
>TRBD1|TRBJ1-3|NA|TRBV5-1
TGCGCCAGCAGCTTGGCAGGGGGCGGCTCTGGAAACACCATATATTTT
CASSLAGGGSGNTIYF
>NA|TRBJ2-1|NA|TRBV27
TGTGCCAGCAGTTTATCCCTCGGGAACCGTCTAGTCAGGGAGCAGTTCTTC
CASSLSLGNRLVREQFF
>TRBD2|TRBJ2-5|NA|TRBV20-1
TGCAGTGCTAGTACCGGGACTAGCGGGCCCGGGGCCCAGTACTTC
CSASTGTSGPGAQYF
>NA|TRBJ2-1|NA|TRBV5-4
TGTGCCAGCAGCCCCGAACAAAATAAGGAGCAGTTCTTC
CASSPEQNKEQFF
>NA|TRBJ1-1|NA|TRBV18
TGTGCCAGCTCACCCAGCACTGAAGCTTTCTTT
CASSPSTEAFF
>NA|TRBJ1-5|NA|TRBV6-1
TGTGCCAGCAGTGAAGTGGGCAGGGGCAATCAGCCCCAGCATTTT
CASSEVGRGNQPQHF
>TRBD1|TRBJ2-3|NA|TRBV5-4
TGTGCCAGCAGCTTGGGACAGGGTTTGCATACGCAGTATTTT
CASSLGQGLHTQYF
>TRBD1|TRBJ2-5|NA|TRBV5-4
TGTGCCAGCAGCAGTACAGGGGTCCAAGAGACCCAGTACTTC
CASSSTGVQETQYF
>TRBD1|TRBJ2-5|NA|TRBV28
TGTGCCAGCAGTTCCCCTGGGACAGGGGGTGATCGGACCCAGTACTTC
CASSSPGTGGDRTQYF
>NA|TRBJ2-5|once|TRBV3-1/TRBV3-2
TGTGCCAGCAGCCAAGGGATATCAAAAGCGGCCGTTCCGGAGACCCAGTACTTC
CASSQGISKAAVPETQYF
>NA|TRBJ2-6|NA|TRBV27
TGTGCCAGCAGTTTCCTCTCTGGGGCCAACGTCCTGACTTTC
CASSFLSGANVLTF
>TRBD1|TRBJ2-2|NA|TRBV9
TGTGCCAGCAGCGGATGGGGGACAGGGGCAAACACCGGGGAGCTGTTTTTT
CASSGWGTGANTGELFF
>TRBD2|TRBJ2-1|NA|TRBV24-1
TGTGCCACCAGCGAGGGCGGGAGCTCCTACAATGAGCAGTTCTTC
CATSEGGSSYNEQFF
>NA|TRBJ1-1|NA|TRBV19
TGTGCCAGTAGTTTAACAGTGAACACTGAAGCTTTCTTT
CASSLTVNTEAFF
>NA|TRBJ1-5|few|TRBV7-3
TGTGCCAGCAGCTTAGACCGGACGGGAGGAGGGCCCCAGCATTTT
CASSLDRTGGGPQHF
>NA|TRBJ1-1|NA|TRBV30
TGTGCCTGGGGCACAGGGTACACTGAAGCTTTCTTT
CAWGTGYTEAFF
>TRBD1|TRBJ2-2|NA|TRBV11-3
TGTGCCAGCAGCTTAGGGGACAGCCACACCGGGGAGCTGTTTTTT
CASSLGDSHTGELFF
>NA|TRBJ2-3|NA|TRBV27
TGTGCCAGCAGTTTATGCCCCGGACAGCAAGGGACAGATACGCAGTATTTT
CASSLCPGQQGTDTQYF
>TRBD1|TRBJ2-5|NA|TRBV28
TGTGCCAGCAGTTTGACTGAGAGGGGGCGAGAGACCCAGTACTTC
CASSLTERGRETQYF
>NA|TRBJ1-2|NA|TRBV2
TGTGCCAGCAAACCGGGACATCTGACGCGGGGCTACACCTTC
CASKPGHLTRGYTF
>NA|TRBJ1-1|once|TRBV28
TGTGCCAGCGTCAGGCCTTTGAACACTGAAGCTTTCTTT
CASVRPLNTEAFF
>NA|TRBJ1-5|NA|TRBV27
TGTGCCAGCAGTCCAAGGACAGTAGGTCAGCCCCAGCATTTT
CASSPRTVGQPQHF